This TCR beta chain was recorded in a study of cytomegalovirus exposure and HLA in healthy donors. Trimming took off 2 bases at V and 11 bases at J, with 15 bases between the two ends. This CDR3 comprises 13 residues. The germline gives CDR1 SNHLY, CDR2 FYNNEI. Researchers ran the PCR with 60 Vbeta and 13 Jbeta primers. Some clones are missing from TCRdb's copy, which holds only in-frame ones; the method was immunoSEQ multiplex PCR. The sample data list 150,000 to 200,000 clones. The rearrangement joins TRBV2 to TRBJ1-2; weak D call: TRBD1 (6 bases). What was sequenced was PBMCs. The sequence was obtained from a man aged 25 to 45 in good health and CMV-seronegative. In DNA, the CDR3 is TGTGCCAGCAGTGAAACTCAAGGGACACCTTACACCTTC. Its translation: CASSETQGTPYTF. Looking up the rest from reference TRBV2 and TRBJ1-2 gives the full variable domain: EPEVTQTPSHQVTQMGQEVILRCVPISNHLYFYWYRQILGQKVEFLVSFYNNEISEKSEIFDDQFSVERPDGSNFTLKIRSTKLEDSAMYFCASSETQGTPYTFGSGTRLTVV.